These 19 T cell receptor beta chains came from one sample sequenced in a study of radiation and T cells in renal cell carcinoma. Clones were sequenced by immunoSEQ multiplex PCR, and TCRdb holds only the in-frame ones, with some missing. The data show roughly 4,900 clones, 55% seen once. The sample's treatment: 15 Gy SBRT to primary tumor, nephrectomy 4 weeks later. The sequences come from tumor tissue, collected from a patient whose treatment included radiotherapy and nephrectomy. The source is a man in his 60s with renal cell carcinoma.

The chain has TRBV11-2 and TRBJ2-3; 7 bases are a match to TRBD1. CDR1 is SGHAT, CDR2 FQNNGV, per germline. The J segment lost 3 bases and the V segment lost 3 bases, leaving 6 bases of the junction unmatched. This CDR3 is built from 15 residues. The CDR3 reads CASSFTGTATDTQYF. The CDR3 nucleotides read TGTGCCAGCAGCTTCACCGGGACAGCGACAGATACGCAGTATTTT.

This clone was seen only a few times. The V gene is TRBV7-2, the J gene TRBJ1-2; D is ambiguous. CDR1 SGHTA and CDR2 FQGNSA come from the germline V gene. The V end lost 2 bases, the J end lost 4 bases, and 8 bases lay between the germline ends. This CDR3 contains 13 residues. CDR3 in DNA: TGTGCCAGCAGCTTATGGCCCCTCTATGGCTACACCTTC. Translated, it gives CASSLWPLYGYTF. Filled out from reference TRBV7-2 and TRBJ1-2, the complete variable domain reads GAGVSQSPSNKVTEKGKDVELRCDPISGHTALYWYRQSLGQGLEFLIYFQGNSAPDKSGLPSDRFSAERTGGSVSTLTIQRTQQEDSAVYLCASSLWPLYGYTFGSGTRLTVV.

By proportion, this clone is medium-sized. This chain links TRBV27 with TRBJ1-1; D is unresolved. The CDR3 has 13 amino acids. The V gene's germline CDR1 is MNHEY and CDR2 SMNVEV (reference sequence). V lost 9 bases and J lost 4, with 15 bases in between. Here the CDR3 DNA reads TGTGCCAGTAATCTAAACTTTGGCACTGAAGCTTTCTTT. Its protein is CASNLNFGTEAFF.

The chain links TRBV6-1 to TRBJ2-7; D is undetermined. CDR1 MNHNS and CDR2 SASEGT come from the germline V gene. This CDR3 spans 13 amino acids. V was pared by 3 bases and J by 3 bases, with 9 bases between. The CDR3 region is CASSDSPRYEQYF. CDR3 bases: TGTGCCAGCAGTGACTCACCTCGCTACGAGCAGTACTTC.

The V gene is TRBV29-1, the J gene TRBJ1-5; maybe TRBD1 (6 bases). Germline V gene sequence: CDR1 SQVTM, CDR2 ANQGSEA. The CDR3 runs to 14 residues. V was shortened by 4 bases and J by 3 bases, with 13 bases between the two germline ends. The CDR3 nucleotides read TGCAGCGTTGCGGGAGGGGGATACAATCAGCCCCAGCATTTT. Protein product: CSVAGGGYNQPQHF.

V is TRBV27 and J is TRBJ2-7; weak D call: TRBD2 (5 bases). The CDR3 is made up of 14 amino acids. V dropped 8 bases and J dropped 0 bases, with 14 bases sitting between them. CDR1 and CDR2 (germline): MNHEY, SMNVEV (reference sequence). In DNA form, the CDR3 reads TGTGCCAGCCGGGGTTCGGTGAGCTCCTACGAGCAGTACTTC. This encodes CASRGSVSSYEQYF.

This rearrangement joins TRBV21-1 to TRBJ1-4. TRBV21-1 is a known pseudogene. There are 16 residues in the CDR3. The CDR3 protein is CASSLSSSWSFEKLFF. CDR3 bases: TGTGCCAGCAGCTTAAGTTCAAGTTGGTCCTTCGAAAAACTGTTTTTT.

This chain joins TRBV28 and TRBJ2-7; D unresolved. This CDR3 is 15 amino acids long. Germline CDR1 and CDR2: MDHEN and SYDVKM. The V end was cut by 2 bases, the J end by 2 bases, with 13 bases between. The chain's CDR3 is CASSLSRAGAYEQYF. The CDR3 coding sequence is TGTGCCAGCAGTTTAAGCCGGGCAGGTGCCTACGAGCAGTACTTC.

This clone has a handful of counts. The chain links TRBV7-8 to TRBJ1-5, with TRBD1 as a possible D gene (6 bases). Germline values: CDR1 SGHVS, CDR2 FQNEAQ. V was shortened by 7 bases and J by 5 bases, with 12 bases between the two germline ends. The CDR3 is made up of 13 amino acids. The CDR3 DNA reads as TGTGCCAGCACCCAGGGGCTCGATCAGCCCCAGCATTTT. Translation gives CASTQGLDQPQHF.

V is TRBV6-5 and J is TRBJ1-4, with a possible D match to TRBD1 (5 bases). The CDR3 is 16 residues long. Deletions cut 0 bases from V and 3 bases from J, with 11 bases between. CDR1 and CDR2 (germline): MNHEY, SVGAGI. DNA of the CDR3: TGTGCCAGCAGTTACTCGGGTGACAGAGCTAATGAAAAACTGTTTTTT. This sequence encodes CASSYSGDRANEKLFF.

This clone was observed a handful of times. The chain uses TRBV9 and TRBJ1-2; possible D gene TRBD1, 6 bases. Trimming removed 3 bases at V and 8 bases at J, with 20 bases between. The germline gives CDR1 SGDLS, CDR2 YYNGEE. The CDR3 extends over 15 amino acids. The CDR3 region has the DNA TGTGCCAGCAGCGCGGCCCTTACGGGGGCGGGAGGCTACACCTTC. It yields the protein CASSAALTGAGGYTF.

The V and J genes are TRBV5-4 and TRBJ2-3, with TRBD2 identical over 13 bases. The V gene end was trimmed by 4 bases and the J gene end by 5 bases; junction bases not matched to a gene: 4. The CDR3 runs 15 residues. Germline V lookup: CDR1 SGHNT, CDR2 YYREEE (reference sequence). The CDR3 sequence is CASSPTSGGGDTQYF. The CDR3 DNA reads TGTGCCAGCAGCCCTACTAGCGGGGGGGGAGATACGCAGTATTTT.

The chain is built from TRBV12-5 and TRBJ1-6; tentative D call: TRBD1 (5 bases). The V end lost 5 bases, the J end lost 8 bases, and 7 bases lay between the germline ends. The V gene's germline CDR1 is LGHNT and CDR2 FRNRAP. This CDR3 has 12 residues. CDR3 sequence reads: CASGQGHSPLHF. In DNA form, the CDR3 reads TGTGCTAGTGGTCAGGGACATTCACCCCTCCACTTT.

The rearrangement links TRBV20-1 to TRBJ1-2; TRBD1 agrees at 7 bases. Per the germline V gene, CDR1 is DFQATT and CDR2 is SNEGSKA (reference sequence). J lost 8 bases, V lost 5 bases, and 5 bases had no gene match. CDR3 size: 11 residues. CDR3 in DNA: TGCAGTGCTGCAGGGGGTAAGGGCTACACCTTC. As protein: CSAAGGKGYTF.

This clone was found a few times. The rearrangement joins TRBV18 to TRBJ2-1; 10 bases match TRBD2. Trimming took 2 bases from V and 7 from J; bases not matched to a gene: 5. This CDR3 region has 15 residues. Per the germline V gene, CDR1 is KGHSH and CDR2 is LQKENI. This CDR3 reads CASSPASGSKNEQFF. The CDR3 bases are TGTGCCAGCTCACCAGCTAGCGGGAGTAAGAATGAGCAGTTCTTC.

V gene TRBV5-6 combines with J gene TRBJ2-7, with TRBD1 identical over 9 bases. The J segment lost 5 bases and the V segment lost 0 bases, leaving 3 bases of the junction unmatched. The CDR3 is 14 residues long. Germline V gene lookup returns CDR1 SGHDT and CDR2 YYEEEE. The CDR3 bases are TGTGCCAGCAGCTTGGAGGGGACAGGGCACGAGCAGTACTTC. It codes for CASSLEGTGHEQYF.

This clone was seen a single time. The rearrangement joins TRBV5-4 to TRBJ2-7, with 11 bases matching TRBD2. Germline CDR1 SGHNT, CDR2 YYREEE (reference sequence). The CDR3 extends over 15 amino acids. J lost 6 bases, V lost 2 bases, and 7 bases had no gene match. CDR3 amino acids: CASSFGTSGQAEQYF. For the CDR3, the DNA is TGTGCCAGCAGCTTCGGGACTAGCGGTCAGGCCGAGCAGTACTTC. Filled out from reference TRBV5-4 and TRBJ2-7, the complete variable domain reads ETGVTQSPTHLIKTRGQQVTLRCSSQSGHNTVSWYQQALGQGPQFIFQYYREEENGRGNFPPRFSGLQFPNYSSELNVNALELDDSALYLCASSFGTSGQAEQYFGPGTRLTVT.

The J gene is TRBJ1-2, the V gene TRBV29-1; D gene unclear. Germline V gene data show CDR1 as SQVTM and CDR2 as ANQGSEA. The CDR3 extends over 13 amino acids. Trimming left V 6 bases short and J 1 base short, with 12 bases between. CDR3 DNA sequence: TGCAGCGTAGTAGCGTCGTTTAACTATGGCTACACCTTC. Protein: CSVVASFNYGYTF.

This chain links TRBV7-2 with TRBJ2-5, with 7 bases lining up with TRBD2. From germline, CDR1 is SGHTA and CDR2 FQGNSA. This CDR3 comprises 17 residues. V was clipped by 5 bases and J by 1 base; unmatched bases: 13. The CDR3 loop is CASSPRVSGGTQETQYF. The CDR3 DNA sequence: TGTGCCAGCAGCCCACGGGTGTCGGGGGGAACCCAAGAGACCCAGTACTTC. Full variable domain (remainder filled in from reference TRBV7-2 and TRBJ2-5): GAGVSQSPSNKVTEKGKDVELRCDPISGHTALYWYRQSLGQGLEFLIYFQGNSAPDKSGLPSDRFSAERTGGSVSTLTIQRTQQEDSAVYLCASSPRVSGGTQETQYFGPGTRLLVL.